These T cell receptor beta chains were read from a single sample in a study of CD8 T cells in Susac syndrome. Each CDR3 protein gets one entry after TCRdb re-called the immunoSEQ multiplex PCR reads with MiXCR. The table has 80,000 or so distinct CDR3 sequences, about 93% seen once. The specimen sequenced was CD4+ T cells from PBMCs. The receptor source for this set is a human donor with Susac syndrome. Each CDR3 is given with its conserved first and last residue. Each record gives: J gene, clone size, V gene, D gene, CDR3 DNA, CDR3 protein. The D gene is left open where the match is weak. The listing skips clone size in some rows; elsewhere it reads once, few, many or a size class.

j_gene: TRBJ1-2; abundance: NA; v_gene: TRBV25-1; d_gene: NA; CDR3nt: TGTGCCAGCAGCCATGGATCAACATATGTCTATGGCTACACCTTC; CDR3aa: CASSHGSTYVYGYTF
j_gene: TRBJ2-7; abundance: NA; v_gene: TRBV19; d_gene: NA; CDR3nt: TGTGCCAGTAGTATACAGAACGGGGCCTGGGTCCACTACGAGCAGTACTTC; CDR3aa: CASSIQNGAWVHYEQYF
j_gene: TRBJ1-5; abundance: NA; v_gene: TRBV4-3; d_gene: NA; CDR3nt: TGCGCCAGCAGCCAAGATGGGGGGGCTCAGCCCCAGCATTTT; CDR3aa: CASSQDGGAQPQHF
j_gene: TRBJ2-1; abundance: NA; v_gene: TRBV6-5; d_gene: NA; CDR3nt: TGTGCCAGCAGCCCCGACTACCGCTCCTACAATGAGCAGTTCTTC; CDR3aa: CASSPDYRSYNEQFF
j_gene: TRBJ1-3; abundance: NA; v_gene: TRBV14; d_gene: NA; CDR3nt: TGTGCCAGCAGACTGCAACCGGACTCTGGAAACACCATATATTTT; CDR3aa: CASRLQPDSGNTIYF
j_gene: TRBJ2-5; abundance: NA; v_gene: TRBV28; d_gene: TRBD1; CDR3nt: TGTGCCAGCAGTCTCCTAGGGACAGGATGGCAAGAGACCCAGTACTTC; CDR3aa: CASSLLGTGWQETQYF
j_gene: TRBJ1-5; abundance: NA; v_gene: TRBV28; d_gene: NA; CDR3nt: TGTGCCGGCAGACCTCAGGGCCAGCCCCAGCATTTT; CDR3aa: CAGRPQGQPQHF
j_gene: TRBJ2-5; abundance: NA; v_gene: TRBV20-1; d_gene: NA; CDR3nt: TGCAGTGCTCAAAGACCGGGGAGAGGGGAGACCCAGTACTTC; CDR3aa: CSAQRPGRGETQYF
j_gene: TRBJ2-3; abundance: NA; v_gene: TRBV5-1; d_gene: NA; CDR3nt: TGCGCCAGCAGCTTGGCCGTGGGAGGAGATACGCAGTATTTT; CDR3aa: CASSLAVGGDTQYF
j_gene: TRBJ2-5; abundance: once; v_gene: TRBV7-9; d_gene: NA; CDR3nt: TGTGCCAGCAGCTTAGCGGGAAGTAAAGAGACCCAGTACTTC; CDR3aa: CASSLAGSKETQYF
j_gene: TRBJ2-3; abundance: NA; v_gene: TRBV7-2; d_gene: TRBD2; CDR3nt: TGTGCCAGCAGCGAGAGGACTAGCTTGGGGGCTGGCACAGATACGCAGTATTTT; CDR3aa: CASSERTSLGAGTDTQYF
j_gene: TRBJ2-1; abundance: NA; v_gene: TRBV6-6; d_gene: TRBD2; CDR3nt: TGTGCCAGCAGTTACTCTGTGACTAGCGGTTACAATGAGCAGTTCTTC; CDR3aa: CASSYSVTSGYNEQFF
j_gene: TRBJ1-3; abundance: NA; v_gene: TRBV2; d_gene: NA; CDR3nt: TGTGCCACAGGACGTTCCTCTGGAAACACCATATATTTT; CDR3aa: CATGRSSGNTIYF
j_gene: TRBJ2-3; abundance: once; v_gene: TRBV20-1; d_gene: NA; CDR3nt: TGCAGTGCCATTCTGGGTCAGGATACGCAGTATTTT; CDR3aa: CSAILGQDTQYF
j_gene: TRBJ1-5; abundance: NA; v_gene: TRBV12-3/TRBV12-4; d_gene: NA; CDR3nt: TGTGCCAGCAGCACCTTGGGGCCGGGTAGCAGCAATCAGCCCCAGCATTTT; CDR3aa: CASSTLGPGSSNQPQHF
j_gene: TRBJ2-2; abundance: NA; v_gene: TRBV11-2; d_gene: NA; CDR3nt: TGTGCCAGCAGCTTAGGGTCCCGGGGGACCGGGGAGCTGTTTTTT; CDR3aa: CASSLGSRGTGELFF
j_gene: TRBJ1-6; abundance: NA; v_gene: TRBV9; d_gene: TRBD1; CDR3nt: TGTGCCAGCAGCCCGGGACAGGTTTATAATTCACCCCTCCACTTT; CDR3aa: CASSPGQVYNSPLHF
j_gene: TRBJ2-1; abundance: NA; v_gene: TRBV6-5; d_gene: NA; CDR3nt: TGTGCCAGCAGTTTCAGCCGGAGCTCCTACAATGAGCAGTTCTTC; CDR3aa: CASSFSRSSYNEQFF
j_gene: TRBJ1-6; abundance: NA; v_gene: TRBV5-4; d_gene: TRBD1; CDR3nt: TGTGCCAGCAGCACCCGACAGGGACCCTTTGAGCCCCTCCACTTT; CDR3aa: CASSTRQGPFEPLHF
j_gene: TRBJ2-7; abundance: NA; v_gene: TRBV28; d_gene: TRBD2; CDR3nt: TGTGCCAGCAGTTTCCTAGCGGGAGGATCGGGCAACGAGCAGTACTTC; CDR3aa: CASSFLAGGSGNEQYF
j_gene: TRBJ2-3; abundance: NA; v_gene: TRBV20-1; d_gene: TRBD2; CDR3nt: TGCAGTGCCCCGTCCGGACTAGCGGGAGGTAATACGCAGTATTTT; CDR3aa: CSAPSGLAGGNTQYF
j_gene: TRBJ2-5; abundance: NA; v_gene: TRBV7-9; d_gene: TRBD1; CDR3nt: TGTGCCAGCAGCTTAACAGGGGCAGGGACCCAGTACTTC; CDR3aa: CASSLTGAGTQYF
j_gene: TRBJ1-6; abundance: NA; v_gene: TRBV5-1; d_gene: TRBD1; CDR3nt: TGCGCCAGCAGCTTGGAGCTTGGGACAGGCAATTCACCCCTCCACTTT; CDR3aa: CASSLELGTGNSPLHF
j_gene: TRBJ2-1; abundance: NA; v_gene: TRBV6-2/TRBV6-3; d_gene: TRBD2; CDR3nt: TGTGCCAGCAGGTCTAGCGGGGGTAATGAGCAGTTCTTC; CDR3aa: CASRSSGGNEQFF